This T cell receptor beta chain came from a study of T-cell memory formation after mild COVID-19 (dated by TCRdb to the early 2020s). Background on the whole study: TCR sequence clusters from the two donors were found to be largely donor specific. Longitudinal TCRalpha and TCRbeta repertoire sequencing tracked T-cell clones expanding and contracting after mild COVID-19 in a couple of donors. Two young, previously healthy adult volunteers, one female and one male, were included in the cohort. General study outcomes and caveats: Clones that contracted from day 15 to 85 showed balanced CD4/CD8 phenotypes, whereas a second wave of clones that expanded from day 15 to 37 leaned towards CD4+. The detection of some responding clones in pre-infection memory suggests that pre-existing cross-reactive memory T cells joined the SARS-CoV-2 response. Contracting CD4+ clones were found mainly in CM and EM memory subsets, while CD8+ clones were enriched in EMRA. The study covered only a couple of mild cases, and larger cohorts including severe cases with pre-infection samples were considered necessary. Whether the second-wave clones peaking on day 37 were SARS-CoV-2 specific was not confirmed.

TCRdb lists the instrument as Illumina NovaSeq 6000. TCRalpha and TCRbeta cDNA libraries were built by 5'RACE with constant-segment primers, adding sample barcodes and unique molecular identifiers. RNA was extracted from every sample with Trizol reagent. Libraries were amplified in two PCR steps, with a second sample barcode and Illumina TruSeq adapters added in the second step. Sequencing of libraries was performed on an Illumina NovaSeq with 2 x 150 bp paired-end reads. The authors processed their data as follows. The reads were demultiplexed and collapsed into UMI-guided consensus sequences using migec v1.2.7. Using mixcr v2.1.11, UMI consensuses were aligned to TRA and TRB V and J templates and then assembled into clonotypes. Expanded or contracted clonotypes were those called significant by both edgeR and NoisET, with noise models trained on biological replicates. For edgeR calls, the thresholds were a false discovery rate-adjusted p below 0.01 and a log2 fold-change of 1. As an exploratory analysis of dynamics, max-normalized trajectories of the 1000 most abundant clonotypes were examined with PCA combined with hierarchical clustering. Separately sequenced CD4+ and CD8+ repertoires were used to assign a CD4 or CD8 phenotype to each responding clone. TCRdb trimmed public reads at Q25 via fastp, called clones via MiXCR and kept in-frame beta chains. Every distinct CDR3 protein forms one entry, paired with its most common genes and DNA. TCRdb's processing, not the authors', yielded these V and J calls. The sample table lists fewer than 200,000 distinct CDR3 sequences, 10% to 15% of them with a count of one. The ten biggest clones cover approximately 3.3% of the sample.

Ficoll-Paque density gradient centrifugation was the method used to isolate PBMCs. Comments on this clonotype: The clone's antigen remains unknown. No quality values exist for individual bases; no much larger clone is one base distant.

According to the germline V gene, CDR1 reads SGHRS and CDR2 reads YFSETQ. V ends up 4 bases short and J 4 bases short, with an unmatched junction base count of 10. The CDR3 runs 15 residues from the cysteine to the phenylalanine. The retained sequence is limited to the CDR3, 45 bases, with the frame set at the first base. The specimen was PBMCs or a T cell subset sorted from them (not recorded which). The chain employs TRBV5-1 and TRBJ1-2, and 7 junction bases match TRBD1. The source of this sequence is a man between 18 and 29 years old who had mild COVID-19 (a few samples of this study predate the infection). The sample titles of this study are shuffled in the database, so cell type and time point are left out; the donor was told from shared clones. The CDR3 reads CASSPQGQIGYGYTF. Here is the DNA: TGCGCCAGCAGCCCCCAGGGACAGATTGGCTATGGCTACACCTTC. When the CDR3 is completed using the reference TRBV5-1 and TRBJ1-2 genes on either side, the full variable domain is KAGVTQTPRYLIKTRGQQVTLSCSPISGHRSVSWYQQTPGQGLQFLFEYFSETQRNKGNFPGRFSGRQFSNSRSEMNVSTLELGDSALYLCASSPQGQIGYGYTFGSGTRLTVV.